This TCR beta chain originates from a study of T cell clonality in common variable immunodeficiency. CVID meant reduced serum IgG, IgA and/or IgM plus specific antibody deficiency. Repertoires were generated with immunoSEQ multiplex PCR, while TCRdb's copy carries only in-frame clones and drops some. The profile covers about 20,000 clones, none occurring a single time. Study-wide points: Common variable immunodeficiency TCR beta sequences reportedly had fewer deletions and N-nucleotide insertions.

The germline V and J ends were trimmed by 5 bases and 0 bases, with 11 bases remaining between them. Germline V gene lookup returns CDR1 SGHTA and CDR2 FQGTGA. This CDR3 comprises 15 residues. As regards this clone: Its antigen is unidentified. Read coverage stops 3 residues before the CDR3 terminus; the germline J gene supplies the remainder.

The chain couples TRBV7-3 to TRBJ2-1; weak D call: TRBD2 (6 bases). Source material: peripheral blood mononuclear cells. The TCR sequence derives from a human donor with common variable immunodeficiency. The CDR3 bases that were read are TGTGCCAGCAGCCCACTGGGGGGCTCCTACAATGAG. It encodes CASSPLGGSYNE. In full, the CDR3 is CASSPLGGSYNEQFF.